This T cell receptor beta chain was retrieved from a study of cytomegalovirus exposure and HLA in healthy donors. Findings of the study overall: In a later analysis, a missense DCLRE1C variant was linked to TCR beta V- and J-gene trimming. Roughly even sequencing depth across donors was the assumption behind the presence/absence analyses. The listing of 150 to 200 TCR beta chains classed them as cytomegalovirus-associated.

This CDR3 is built from 14 residues. Germline V CDR1 and CDR2: SEHNR, FQNEAQ (reference sequence). V was pared by 0 bases and J by 3 bases, with 1 base of the junction left unmatched. Points on this clone: As yet, its antigen is unknown.

Primers for the PCR totalled 60 Vbeta and 13 Jbeta. Profiling relied on immunoSEQ multiplex PCR, and the TCRdb table lists in-frame clones only, not all of them. The repertoire shows over 200,000 clones; the top ten hold around 0.95%. This receptor was identified in a woman aged 30 to 39 in good health and CMV-seropositive. The rearrangement uses TRBV7-9 and TRBJ2-5; TRBD1 matches 7 bases. The sequenced sample was PBMCs. CDR3 loop: CASSLAGGEETQYF. The CDR3 bases are TGTGCCAGCAGCTTAGCAGGGGGCGAAGAGACCCAGTACTTC.